The rows below give T cell receptor beta chains drawn from one sample of a study of post-analysis software for immune sequencing data. From the PCR reads, TCRdb called clonotypes with MiXCR, one entry per CDR3 protein. In the table there are about 770,000 distinct CDR3 sequences, 46% of which are singletons. The sequenced material came from blood. The origin of the receptors is a girl aged 10-17 years with multiple sclerosis. Each CDR3 is given with its conserved first and last residue. A D gene is named only where the DNA matches it firmly. Part of the rows lack a size; the others show once, few, many or a class for expanded clones.

size,V,J,D,DNA,CDR3
.,TRBV10-3,TRBJ2-7,TRBD2,TGTGCCATCAGTGTTACCGGGACAGGGATTGGGACTAGCGGGACCCCAATCGCCTACGAGCAGTACTTC,CAISVTGTGIGTSGTPIAYEQYF
.,TRBV28,TRBJ2-5,.,TGTGCCAGCAGTCCCTCCCTTGGGGGGTTGGGAGAGACCCAGTACTTC,CASSPSLGGLGETQYF
.,TRBV7-2,TRBJ2-5,TRBD2,TGTGCCAGCAGCTTAGTCCTGGGCGGGAGCCTGGAGACCCAGTACTTC,CASSLVLGGSLETQYF
.,TRBV12-3/TRBV12-4,TRBJ2-1,TRBD2,TGTGCCAGCTCCCCCCCGGGACTAGCGGGAGTTGTTGAGCAGTTCTTC,CASSPPGLAGVVEQFF
.,TRBV15,TRBJ2-3,.,TGTGCCACCAGCAGAGGGTCAGGGCGTACAGATACGCAGTATTTT,CATSRGSGRTDTQYF
.,TRBV7-9,TRBJ2-3,TRBD2,TGTGCCACCGGACTAGCGGGAATGGCAGATACGCAGTATTTT,CATGLAGMADTQYF
.,TRBV5-1,TRBJ2-1,.,TGCGCCAGCAGCACTGGACTACCAAATTACAATGAGCAGTTCTTC,CASSTGLPNYNEQFF
.,TRBV6-2/TRBV6-3,TRBJ2-7,TRBD2,TGTGCCAGCAGTGGAACTAGCGGGAGGTCCCACGAGCAGTACTTC,CASSGTSGRSHEQYF
.,TRBV28,TRBJ2-7,.,TGTGCCAGCAGGAGGGGCTCCTACGAGCAGTACTTC,CASRRGSYEQYF
few,TRBV7-8,TRBJ1-2,TRBD1,TGTGCCAGCAGCTTAGACAGGGGGCGCTTGGGTGGCTACACCTTC,CASSLDRGRLGGYTF
few,TRBV5-1,TRBJ2-3,.,TGCGCCAGCAGCTTGCGAACTGGCCCCTCAACAGATACGCAGTATTTT,CASSLRTGPSTDTQYF
.,TRBV19,TRBJ1-2,TRBD1,TGTGCCAGCATTCGCGGGACAGCCCCTACTAACTATGGCTACACCTTC,CASIRGTAPTNYGYTF
.,TRBV6-1,TRBJ1-1,.,TGTGCCAGCAGTGACCGGGGGCGATTGTCTGAAGCTTTCTTT,CASSDRGRLSEAFF
.,TRBV29-1,TRBJ2-5,TRBD1,TGCAGCGTCGCCATCACAGGGGGAGGAGAGACCCAGTACTTC,CSVAITGGGETQYF
few,TRBV28,TRBJ2-3,TRBD1,TGTGCCAGCAGTTTAACAGGGGTAACAGATACGCAGTATTTT,CASSLTGVTDTQYF
few,TRBV14,TRBJ2-3,TRBD1,TGTGCCAGCAGCCAAACAGGGGGCTCGGCAGATACGCAGTATTTT,CASSQTGGSADTQYF
many,TRBV6-5,TRBJ1-1,.,TGTGCCAGCAGTACAGGGTGGACTGAAGCTTTCTTT,CASSTGWTEAFF
.,TRBV30,TRBJ2-5,.,TGTGCCTGGAAAAGTGACGGAGAGACCCAGTACTTC,CAWKSDGETQYF
.,TRBV10-3,TRBJ1-1,.,TGTGCCATCACGGCCCAAATGAACACTGAAGCTTTCTTT,CAITAQMNTEAFF
.,TRBV5-4,TRBJ2-5,.,TGTGCCAGCAGCGCGGGACAGAAACAAGAGACCCAGTACTTC,CASSAGQKQETQYF
.,TRBV20-1,TRBJ2-7,.,TGCAGTGCTAGAGGCCTACGTGGAGAAAGTTACGAGCAGTACTTC,CSARGLRGESYEQYF
once,TRBV27,TRBJ2-3,.,TGTGCCAGCAGAACGGGACTCAGCTCAGATACGCAGTATTTT,CASRTGLSSDTQYF
.,TRBV27,TRBJ2-3,.,TGTGCCAGCAGTCCGGTTTCGGTGGGAGGACGCACAGATACGCAGTATTTT,CASSPVSVGGRTDTQYF
.,TRBV27,TRBJ2-7,TRBD2,TGTGCCAGCAGTTTCTTGCGGGAGCGTCTCGAGCAGTACTTC,CASSFLRERLEQYF
few,TRBV4-3,TRBJ1-5,.,TGCGCCAGCAGCCAACTCCTCGGCAGGAGCCAGCCCCAGCATTTT,CASSQLLGRSQPQHF
few,TRBV29-1,TRBJ2-1,.,TGCAGCGTTGAACCGAGCGGGTCCTACAATGAGCAGTTCTTC,CSVEPSGSYNEQFF
.,TRBV6-1,TRBJ1-1,TRBD1,TGTGCCAGCAGTGCCGACCCACAGGGGGACACTGAAGCTTTCTTT,CASSADPQGDTEAFF
.,TRBV30,TRBJ2-7,.,TGTGCCTGGAGTGTACTTCTGGGCGGCTACGAGCAGTACTTC,CAWSVLLGGYEQYF
.,TRBV20-1,TRBJ2-7,.,TGCAGTGCTGCCAGACCGTCCTACGAGCAGTACTTC,CSAARPSYEQYF
few,TRBV6-5,TRBJ2-7,.,TGTGCCAGCAGTTATAGCTTTACCAGCTCCTACGAGCAGTACTTC,CASSYSFTSSYEQYF
.,TRBV20-1,TRBJ2-1,.,TGCAGTGCAACTTCCCCGGACAGAACGTACAATGAGCAGTTCTTC,CSATSPDRTYNEQFF
few,TRBV7-9,TRBJ1-5,.,TGTGCCAGCAGCCCAGCGGGATCCTCCCCCAAGGGCCCCCAGCATTTT,CASSPAGSSPKGPQHF
.,TRBV15,TRBJ1-4,.,TGTGCCACCAGCAGGGACTCCCTTACAGGGGAAAAACTGTTTTTT,CATSRDSLTGEKLFF
.,TRBV4-1,TRBJ2-1,.,TGCGCCAGCAGCCAAGAAGGCATCTACAATGAGCAGTTCTTC,CASSQEGIYNEQFF
few,TRBV24-1,TRBJ2-6,.,TGTGCCACCAGTGATTTCCCCTCGAGCTCTGGGGCCAACGTCCTGACTTTC,CATSDFPSSSGANVLTF
.,TRBV6-1,TRBJ2-3,.,TGTGCCAGCAGAGAGGGACCCACCGTGTTAGATACGCAGTATTTT,CASREGPTVLDTQYF
.,TRBV3-1,TRBJ2-7,TRBD1,TGTGCCAGCAGCCAAGAACCCAGTGGGTACAGGGGACCCTACGAGCAGTACTTC,CASSQEPSGYRGPYEQYF
.,TRBV6-1,TRBJ1-5,.,TGTGCCAGCAGTGAGGGGGGGGCTAGCAATCAGCCCCAGCATTTT,CASSEGGASNQPQHF
.,TRBV7-9,TRBJ2-1,TRBD2,TGTGCCAGCAGCTGGACGGGGGGGTCGGGTGAGCAGTTCTTC,CASSWTGGSGEQFF
.,TRBV6-5,TRBJ2-3,TRBD2,TGTGCCAGCAGTTATGGCGGGAGGATTAGCACAGATACGCAGTATTTT,CASSYGGRISTDTQYF
few,TRBV12-3/TRBV12-4,TRBJ2-3,TRBD2,TGTGCCAGCAGTCCCGGGACTAGCGGTCGTCGAGATACGCAGTATTTT,CASSPGTSGRRDTQYF
.,TRBV27,TRBJ2-7,.,TGTGCCAGCAGTAGAGACGGCAGGGCTCGTGAGCAGTACTTC,CASSRDGRAREQYF
few,TRBV4-3,TRBJ1-2,.,TGCGCCAGCAGCCAAGAAAGGGGCAGTTTCTTGCCCTATGGCTACACCTTC,CASSQERGSFLPYGYTF
.,TRBV7-2,TRBJ2-5,.,TGTGCCAGCAGCTCGACTTATCAAGAGACCCAGTACTTC,CASSSTYQETQYF
.,TRBV7-2,TRBJ2-7,.,TGTGCCAGCAGCTTAAAGGGTGCAGGGGCATCCGAGCAGTACTTC,CASSLKGAGASEQYF
.,TRBV28,TRBJ2-7,.,TGTGCCAGCAGTTTACGGATTATTGGGGAGCAGTACTTC,CASSLRIIGEQYF
.,TRBV6-6,TRBJ2-4,.,TGTGCCAGCAGTTACGTATACAGGGCCAAAAACATTCAGTACTTC,CASSYVYRAKNIQYF
.,TRBV10-3,TRBJ2-7,TRBD2,TGTGCCATCAGAACCACTAGCGGGAGTCGCTACGAGCAGTACTTC,CAIRTTSGSRYEQYF
few,TRBV6-1,TRBJ2-7,TRBD2,TGTGCCAGCAGATCCCGAGGACTAGCGGGAGGTGGGGCGCGGGAGCAGTACTTC,CASRSRGLAGGGAREQYF
.,TRBV4-3,TRBJ2-1,.,TGCGCCAGCAGCCAAGATCCCGGGGTAGGGGGATACAATGAGCAGTTCTTC,CASSQDPGVGGYNEQFF
many,TRBV7-2,TRBJ2-3,TRBD1,TGTGCCAGCAGCCGTCGACAGGGAAACACAGATACGCAGTATTTT,CASSRRQGNTDTQYF
.,TRBV7-7,TRBJ2-5,.,TGTGCTAGCACCCCTCTGTCAGTCAGGGCGATAGAAGAGACCCAGTACTTC,CASTPLSVRAIEETQYF
few,TRBV29-1,TRBJ2-1,TRBD2,TGCAGCGTTCGGAGTAGCGGGGAGCAGTTCTTC,CSVRSSGEQFF
few,TRBV9,TRBJ2-3,TRBD1,TGTGCCAGCAGCGACAACCGGGACAGAGGCACAGATACGCAGTATTTT,CASSDNRDRGTDTQYF
few,TRBV15,TRBJ2-1,.,TGTGCCACCAGCCCCCAGTTGGTACAGGTGGACCCCTACAATGAGCAGTTCTTC,CATSPQLVQVDPYNEQFF
few,TRBV6-1,TRBJ2-3,.,TGTGCCAGCAGTGAGGTCGACGGGACAGATACGCAGTATTTT,CASSEVDGTDTQYF
.,TRBV7-8,TRBJ2-7,.,TGTGCCAGCAGCTTAGTAGGCCAAACCAGCTACGAGCAGTACTTC,CASSLVGQTSYEQYF